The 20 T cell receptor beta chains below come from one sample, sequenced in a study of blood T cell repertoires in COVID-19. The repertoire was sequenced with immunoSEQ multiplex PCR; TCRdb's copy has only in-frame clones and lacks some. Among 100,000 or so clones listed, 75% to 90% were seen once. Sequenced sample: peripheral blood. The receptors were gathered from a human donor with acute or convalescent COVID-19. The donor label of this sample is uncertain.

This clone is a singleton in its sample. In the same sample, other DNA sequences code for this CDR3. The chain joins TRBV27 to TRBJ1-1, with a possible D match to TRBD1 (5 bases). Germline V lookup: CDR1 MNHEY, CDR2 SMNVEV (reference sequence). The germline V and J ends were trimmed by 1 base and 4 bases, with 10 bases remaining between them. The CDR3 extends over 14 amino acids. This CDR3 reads CASSLLTGGTEAFF. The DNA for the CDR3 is TGTGCCAGCAGTTTATTGACCGGGGGCACTGAAGCTTTCTTT.

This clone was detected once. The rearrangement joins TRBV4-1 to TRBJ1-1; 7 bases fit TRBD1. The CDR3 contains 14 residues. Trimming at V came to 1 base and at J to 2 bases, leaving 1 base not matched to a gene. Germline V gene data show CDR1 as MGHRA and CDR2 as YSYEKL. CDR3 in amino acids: CASSQAGGNTEAFF. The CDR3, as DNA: TGCGCCAGCAGCCAAGCAGGGGGAAACACTGAAGCTTTCTTT.

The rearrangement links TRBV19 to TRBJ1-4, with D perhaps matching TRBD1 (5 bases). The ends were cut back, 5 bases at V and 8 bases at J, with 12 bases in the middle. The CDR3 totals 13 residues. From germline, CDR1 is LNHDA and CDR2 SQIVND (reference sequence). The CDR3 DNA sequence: TGTGCCAGTAGTCTGATGGAGGGGGAAAAACTGTTTTTT. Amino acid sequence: CASSLMEGEKLFF.

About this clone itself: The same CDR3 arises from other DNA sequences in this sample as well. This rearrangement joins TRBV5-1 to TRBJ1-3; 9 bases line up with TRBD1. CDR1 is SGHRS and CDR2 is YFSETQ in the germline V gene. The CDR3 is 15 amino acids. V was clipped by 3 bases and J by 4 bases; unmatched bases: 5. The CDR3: CASSSGQGYGNTIYF. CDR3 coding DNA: TGCGCCAGCAGCTCCGGACAGGGGTACGGAAACACCATATATTTT.

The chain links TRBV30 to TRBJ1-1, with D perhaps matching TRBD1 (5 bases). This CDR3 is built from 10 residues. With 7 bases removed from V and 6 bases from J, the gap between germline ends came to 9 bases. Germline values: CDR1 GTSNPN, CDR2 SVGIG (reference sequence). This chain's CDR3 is CAFGGAEAFF. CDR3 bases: TGTGCCTTCGGGGGGGCTGAAGCTTTCTTT.

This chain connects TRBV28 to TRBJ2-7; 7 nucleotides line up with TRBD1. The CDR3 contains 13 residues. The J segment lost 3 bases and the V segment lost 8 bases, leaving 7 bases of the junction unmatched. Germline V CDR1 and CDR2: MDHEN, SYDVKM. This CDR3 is CASCAGGYYEQYF. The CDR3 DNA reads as TGTGCCAGCTGTGCAGGGGGATACTACGAGCAGTACTTC.

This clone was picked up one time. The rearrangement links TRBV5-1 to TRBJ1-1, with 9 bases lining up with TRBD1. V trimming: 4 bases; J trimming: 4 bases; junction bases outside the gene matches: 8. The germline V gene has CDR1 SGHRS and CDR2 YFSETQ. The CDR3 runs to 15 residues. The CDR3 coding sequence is TGCGCCAGCAGCGGGGGGACAGGGAGAGTCACTGAAGCTTTCTTT. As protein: CASSGGTGRVTEAFF.

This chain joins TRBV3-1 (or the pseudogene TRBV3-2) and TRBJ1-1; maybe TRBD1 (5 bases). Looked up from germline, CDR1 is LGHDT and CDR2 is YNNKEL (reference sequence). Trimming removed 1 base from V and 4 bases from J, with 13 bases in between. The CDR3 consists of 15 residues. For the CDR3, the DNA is TGTGCCAGCAGCCAAGGGGGGGGGTTCATCACTGAAGCTTTCTTT. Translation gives CASSQGGGFITEAFF.

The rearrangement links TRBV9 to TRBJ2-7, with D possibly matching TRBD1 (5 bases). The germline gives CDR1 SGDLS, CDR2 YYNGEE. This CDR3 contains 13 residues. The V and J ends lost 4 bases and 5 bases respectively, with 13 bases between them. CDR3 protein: CASSPGHKDEQYF. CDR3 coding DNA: TGTGCCAGCAGCCCCGGACATAAAGACGAGCAGTACTTC.

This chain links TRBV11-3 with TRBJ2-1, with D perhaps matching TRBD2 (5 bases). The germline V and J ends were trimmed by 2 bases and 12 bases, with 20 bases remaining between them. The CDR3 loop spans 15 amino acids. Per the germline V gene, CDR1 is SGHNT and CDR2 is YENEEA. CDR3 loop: CASSLSAFTEGMQFF. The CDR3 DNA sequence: TGTGCCAGCAGCTTATCCGCGTTTACAGAGGGAATGCAGTTCTTC.

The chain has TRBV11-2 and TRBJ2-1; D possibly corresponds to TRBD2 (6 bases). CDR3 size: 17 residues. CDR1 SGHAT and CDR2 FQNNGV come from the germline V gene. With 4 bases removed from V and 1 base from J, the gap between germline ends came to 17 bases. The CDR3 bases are TGTGCCAGCAGCTACCTGGGGACTGGACTTTCCTACAATGAGCAGTTCTTC. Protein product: CASSYLGTGLSYNEQFF.

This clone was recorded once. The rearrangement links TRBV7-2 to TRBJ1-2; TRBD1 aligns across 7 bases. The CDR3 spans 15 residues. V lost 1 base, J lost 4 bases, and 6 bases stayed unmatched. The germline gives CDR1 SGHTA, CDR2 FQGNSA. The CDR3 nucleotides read TGTGCCAGCAGCTTAGGACAGGGCGCTGGCTATGGCTACACCTTC. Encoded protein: CASSLGQGAGYGYTF.

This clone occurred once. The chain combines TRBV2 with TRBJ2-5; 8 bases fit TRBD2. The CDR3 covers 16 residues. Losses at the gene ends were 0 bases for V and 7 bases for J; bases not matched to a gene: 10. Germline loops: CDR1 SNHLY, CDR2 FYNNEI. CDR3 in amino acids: CASSEAVGGGQGTQYF. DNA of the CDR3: TGTGCCAGCAGTGAAGCGGTCGGGGGGGGCCAGGGGACCCAGTACTTC.

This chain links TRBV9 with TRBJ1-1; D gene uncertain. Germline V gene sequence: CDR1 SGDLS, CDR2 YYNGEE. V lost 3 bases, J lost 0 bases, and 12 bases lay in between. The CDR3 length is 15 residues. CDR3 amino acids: CASSAHPGMNTEAFF. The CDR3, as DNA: TGTGCCAGCAGCGCTCACCCAGGTATGAACACTGAAGCTTTCTTT.

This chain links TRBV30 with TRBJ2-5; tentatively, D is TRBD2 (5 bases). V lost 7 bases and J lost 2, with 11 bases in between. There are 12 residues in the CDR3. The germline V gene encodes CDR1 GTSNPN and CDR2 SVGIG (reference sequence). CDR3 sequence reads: CASARLQETQYF. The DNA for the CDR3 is TGTGCCTCCGCCCGACTACAAGAGACCCAGTACTTC.

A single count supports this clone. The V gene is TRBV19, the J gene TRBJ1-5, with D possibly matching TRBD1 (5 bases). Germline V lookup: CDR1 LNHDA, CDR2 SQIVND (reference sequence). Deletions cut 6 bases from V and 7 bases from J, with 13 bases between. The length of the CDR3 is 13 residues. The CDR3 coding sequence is TGTGCCAGTAGCGAGACAGTATTCCAGCCCCAGCATTTT. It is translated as CASSETVFQPQHF.

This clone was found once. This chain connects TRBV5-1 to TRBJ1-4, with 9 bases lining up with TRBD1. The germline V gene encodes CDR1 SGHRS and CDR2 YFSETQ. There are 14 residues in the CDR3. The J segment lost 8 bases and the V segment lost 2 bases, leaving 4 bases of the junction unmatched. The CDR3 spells CASSFTGGWEKLFF. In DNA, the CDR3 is TGCGCCAGCAGCTTTACAGGGGGCTGGGAAAAACTGTTTTTT. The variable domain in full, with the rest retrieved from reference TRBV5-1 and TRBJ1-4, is KAGVTQTPRYLIKTRGQQVTLSCSPISGHRSVSWYQQTPGQGLQFLFEYFSETQRNKGNFPGRFSGRQFSNSRSEMNVSTLELGDSALYLCASSFTGGWEKLFFGSGTQLSVL.

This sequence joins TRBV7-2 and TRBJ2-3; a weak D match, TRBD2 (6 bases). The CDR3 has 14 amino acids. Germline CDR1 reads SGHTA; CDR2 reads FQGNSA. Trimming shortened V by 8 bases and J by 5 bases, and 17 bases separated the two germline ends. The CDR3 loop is CASRRDISGDTQYF. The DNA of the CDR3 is TGTGCCAGCCGGAGGGATATATCGGGAGATACGCAGTATTTT. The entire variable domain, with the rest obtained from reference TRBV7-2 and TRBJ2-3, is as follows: GAGVSQSPSNKVTEKGKDVELRCDPISGHTALYWYRQSLGQGLEFLIYFQGNSAPDKSGLPSDRFSAERTGGSVSTLTIQRTQQEDSAVYLCASRRDISGDTQYFGPGTRLTVL.

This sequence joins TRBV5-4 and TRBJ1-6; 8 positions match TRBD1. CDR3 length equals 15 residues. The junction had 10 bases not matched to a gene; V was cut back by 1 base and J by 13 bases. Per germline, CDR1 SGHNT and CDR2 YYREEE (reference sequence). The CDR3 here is CASSLSGGRGVPLHF. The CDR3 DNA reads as TGTGCCAGCAGCTTGTCAGGGGGCCGCGGGGTTCCCCTCCACTTT.

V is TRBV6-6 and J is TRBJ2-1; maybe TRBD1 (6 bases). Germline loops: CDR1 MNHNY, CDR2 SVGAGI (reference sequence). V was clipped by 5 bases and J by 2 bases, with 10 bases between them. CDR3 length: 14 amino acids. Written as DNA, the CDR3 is TGTGCCAGCAGTCGGACAGCTACCTACAATGAGCAGTTCTTC. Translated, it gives CASSRTATYNEQFF.